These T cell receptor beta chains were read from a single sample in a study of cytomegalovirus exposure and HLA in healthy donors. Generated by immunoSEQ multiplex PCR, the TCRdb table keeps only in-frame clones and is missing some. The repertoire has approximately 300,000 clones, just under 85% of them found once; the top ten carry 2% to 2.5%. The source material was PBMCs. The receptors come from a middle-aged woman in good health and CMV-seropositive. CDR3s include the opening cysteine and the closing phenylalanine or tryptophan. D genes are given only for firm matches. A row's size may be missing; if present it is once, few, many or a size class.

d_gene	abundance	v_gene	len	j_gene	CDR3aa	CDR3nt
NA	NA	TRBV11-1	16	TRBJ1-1	CASSFGGLGMNTEAFF	TGTGCCAGCAGCTTTGGAGGGTTGGGAATGAACACTGAAGCTTTCTTT
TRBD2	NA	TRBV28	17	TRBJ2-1	CASSLGSEAGGYYEQFF	TGTGCCAGCAGTTTGGGATCAGAAGCGGGAGGGTACTATGAGCAGTTCTTC
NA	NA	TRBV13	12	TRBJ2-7	CASSLGYYEQYF	TGTGCCAGCAGCTTAGGGTACTACGAGCAGTACTTC
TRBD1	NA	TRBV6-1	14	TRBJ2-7	CASRQTGGGYEQYF	TGTGCCAGCAGACAAACAGGGGGTGGTTACGAGCAGTACTTC
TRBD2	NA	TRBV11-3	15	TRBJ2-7	CASSPGLAGPYEQYF	TGTGCCAGCAGCCCAGGACTAGCGGGACCCTACGAGCAGTACTTC
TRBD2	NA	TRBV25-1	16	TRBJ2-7	CASSEIGGLAGGEQYF	TGTGCCAGCAGTGAAATTGGGGGACTAGCGGGAGGCGAGCAGTACTTC
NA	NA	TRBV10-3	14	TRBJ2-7	CAISGTDTSYEQYF	TGTGCCATCAGTGGCACGGACACCTCCTACGAGCAGTACTTC
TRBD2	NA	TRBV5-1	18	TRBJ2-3	CASSLAQTSGSRGDTQYF	TGCGCCAGCAGCTTGGCCCAGACTAGCGGAAGTCGGGGGGATACGCAGTATTTT
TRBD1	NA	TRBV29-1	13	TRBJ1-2	CSVQQGAYDGYAF	TGCAGCGTTCAGCAGGGGGCGTATGATGGCTACGCCTTC
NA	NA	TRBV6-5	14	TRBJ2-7	CASSYRGAPYEQYF	TGTGCCAGCAGTTACCGGGGGGCTCCCTACGAGCAGTACTTC
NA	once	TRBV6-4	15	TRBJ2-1	CASSLAVGDLNEQFF	TGTGCCAGCTCACTTGCGGTAGGGGATTTGAATGAGCAGTTCTTC
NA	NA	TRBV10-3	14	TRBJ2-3	CAISEPGSTDTQYF	TGTGCCATCAGTGAGCCAGGGAGCACAGATACGCAGTATTTT
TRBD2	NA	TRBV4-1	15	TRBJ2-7	CASSQDASGAYEQYF	TGCGCCAGCAGCCAAGATGCCAGCGGGGCCTACGAGCAGTACTTC
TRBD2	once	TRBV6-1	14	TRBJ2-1	CASIEAGVFNEQFF	TGTGCCAGCATTGAAGCGGGAGTATTTAATGAGCAGTTCTTC
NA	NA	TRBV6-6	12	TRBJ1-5	CASSFRAQPQHF	TGTGCCAGCAGTTTCAGGGCGCAGCCCCAGCATTTT
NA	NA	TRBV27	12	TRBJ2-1	CASSLTGNEQFF	TGTGCCAGCAGTTTGACAGGCAATGAGCAGTTCTTC
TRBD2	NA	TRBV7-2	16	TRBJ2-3	CASSLAPVLATDTQYF	TGTGCCAGCAGCTTAGCCCCGGTACTAGCGACGGATACGCAGTATTTT
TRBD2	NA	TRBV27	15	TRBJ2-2	CASSLGTSGRPKLFF	TGTGCCAGCAGTTTAGGGACTAGCGGGAGACCAAAGCTGTTTTTT
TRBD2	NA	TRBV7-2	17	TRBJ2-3	CASSLRSGGGAGDTQYF	TGTGCCAGCAGCCTTAGGTCTGGCGGGGGTGCGGGAGATACGCAGTATTTT
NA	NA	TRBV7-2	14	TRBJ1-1	CASSLADLGTEAFF	TGTGCCAGCAGCTTGGCGGACTTAGGGACTGAAGCTTTCTTT
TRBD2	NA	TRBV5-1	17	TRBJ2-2	CASSVGLAELNTGELFF	TGCGCCAGCAGCGTAGGACTAGCGGAGCTCAACACCGGGGAGCTGTTTTTT
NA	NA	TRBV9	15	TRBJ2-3	CASSVGLASTDTQYF	TGTGCCAGCAGCGTAGGTCTAGCTAGCACAGATACGCAGTATTTT
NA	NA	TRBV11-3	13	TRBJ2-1	CASSPAVTNEQFF	TGTGCCAGCAGCCCGGCGGTCACTAATGAGCAGTTCTTC
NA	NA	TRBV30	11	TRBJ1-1	CAWRLFTEAFF	TGTGCCTGGAGACTTTTCACTGAAGCTTTCTTT
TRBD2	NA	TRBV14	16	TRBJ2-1	CASSQQAPSGRNEQFF	TGTGCCAGCAGCCAACAGGCGCCTAGCGGGAGAAATGAGCAGTTCTTC
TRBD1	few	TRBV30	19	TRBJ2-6	CAWSRYSGTGNSGANGLTF	TGTGCCTGGAGTCGCTACTCCGGGACAGGCAACTCTGGGGCCAACGGCCTGACTTTC
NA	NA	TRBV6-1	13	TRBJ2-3	CASRTRTTDTQYF	TGTGCCAGCAGAACTAGGACCACAGATACGCAGTATTTT
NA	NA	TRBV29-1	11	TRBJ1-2	CSVGGFYGYTF	TGCAGCGTTGGCGGGTTCTATGGCTACACCTTC